Listed below are T cell receptor beta chains from one sample, sequenced in a study of cytomegalovirus exposure and HLA in healthy donors. This table comes from immunoSEQ multiplex PCR, and its TCRdb copy is limited to in-frame clones, with some not included. The sample holds 120,000 or so clones, 60% to 85% seen once. The source material was PBMCs. Every receptor here comes from a woman aged 40-49 years in good health and CMV-seronegative. Each CDR3 is given without its conserved first and last residue. Each record gives: J gene, V gene, CDR3 protein.

J: TRBJ2-1; V: TRBV11-2; CDR3: ASSSRTTGYNEQF
J: TRBJ2-5; V: TRBV7-2; CDR3: ASSSSGRGTQY
J: TRBJ1-2; V: TRBV5-4; CDR3: ASSWDRLYGYT
J: TRBJ1-1; V: TRBV10-3; CDR3: AISSPDRGGRGRTEAF
J: TRBJ2-1; V: TRBV5-4; CDR3: ASSSPAGDNEQF
J: TRBJ2-2; V: TRBV18; CDR3: ASSPPDKYTGELF
J: TRBJ2-2; V: TRBV18; CDR3: ASSLMQKSSNTGELF
J: TRBJ2-7; V: TRBV5-1; CDR3: ASSSRLAYGSYEQY
J: TRBJ1-2; V: TRBV2; CDR3: ASSWTESNYGYT
J: TRBJ2-1; V: TRBV5-1; CDR3: ASSLMPGSSNEQF
J: TRBJ1-2; V: TRBV18; CDR3: ASSPREDYGYT
J: TRBJ2-1; V: TRBV5-1; CDR3: ASSLTLAGGREQF
J: TRBJ2-3; V: TRBV5-1; CDR3: ASSLFPGKVTDTQY
J: TRBJ1-1; V: TRBV29-1; CDR3: SVTPGYATEAF
J: TRBJ2-5; V: TRBV5-1; CDR3: ASSLEAGETQY
J: -; V: TRBV7-6; CDR3: ASSSRGTGGRSYEQY
J: TRBJ2-5; V: TRBV4-1; CDR3: ASSQRTERQETQY
J: TRBJ2-7; V: TRBV5-6; CDR3: ASSRIGTGSYEQY
J: TRBJ2-5; V: TRBV7-2; CDR3: ASSLALEAGETQY
J: TRBJ1-1; V: TRBV18; CDR3: ASSVISNTEAF
J: TRBJ1-2; V: TRBV28; CDR3: ASSRMPGQGNYGYT
J: TRBJ2-7; V: TRBV28; CDR3: ASGLAGGSKQY
J: TRBJ2-3; V: TRBV28; CDR3: ASREYRESDTQY
J: TRBJ2-1; V: TRBV4-2; CDR3: ASRPDLDSYNEQF
J: TRBJ2-1; V: TRBV7-9; CDR3: SSSFGGTRLNEQF
J: TRBJ2-7; V: TRBV9; CDR3: ASSVDSTYSYEQY
J: TRBJ1-5; V: TRBV28; CDR3: ASRWQFSNQPQH
J: TRBJ1-1; V: TRBV11-3; CDR3: ASSQGFTEAF
J: TRBJ2-7; V: TRBV5-1; CDR3: ASSSSGGTYEQY
J: TRBJ1-2; V: TRBV2; CDR3: ASSPRSGTGNGYT
J: TRBJ2-5; V: TRBV5-1; CDR3: ASSFFGSQETQY
J: TRBJ2-3; V: TRBV28; CDR3: ASRRPAVRLHTDTQY
J: TRBJ1-3; V: TRBV27; CDR3: ASSPRPSGNTIY
J: TRBJ2-7; V: TRBV19; CDR3: ASSTRQGLGEQY
J: TRBJ2-1; V: TRBV28; CDR3: ASSFGQFNEQF
J: TRBJ2-5; V: TRBV7-9; CDR3: ASSLAGVETQY
J: TRBJ2-2; V: TRBV7-9; CDR3: ASSPGQGDGELF
J: TRBJ2-3; V: TRBV28; CDR3: ASSPYTDTQY
J: TRBJ2-1; V: TRBV2; CDR3: ASGQGPLAGVAWEQF
J: TRBJ2-5; V: TRBV6-5; CDR3: ASSYGKRTIWETQY
J: TRBJ2-1; V: TRBV13; CDR3: ASSFRSSYNEQF
J: TRBJ2-7; V: TRBV14; CDR3: ASSQYGRRPYEQY
J: TRBJ2-6; V: TRBV11-3; CDR3: ASSPFGANGLT
J: TRBJ1-5; V: TRBV28; CDR3: ASSLRTSSNQPQH